The clone carrying this TCR beta chain has only a few counts. This specimen comes from a study of shared clonotypes between healthy human individuals. TCRdb's copy holds only in-frame clones and misses some; the assay was immunoSEQ multiplex PCR. This sample has about 690,000 clones, with roughly 87% found just once. The CDR3 extends over 13 amino acids. The V gene's germline CDR1 is SNHLY and CDR2 FYNNEI. Trimming at V came to 2 bases and at J to 8 bases, leaving 3 bases not matched to a gene. This clonotype originated in a man aged 18 to 29 in good health. Some clones in this sample may be carry-over from other donors' samples. The chain uses TRBV2 and TRBJ1-1; 9 bases map to TRBD1. Sequencing was carried out using memory CD8+ T cells from PBMCs. Subset given: CD45RO+ cells pooled with CCR7-negative TemRA cells. The CDR3 nucleotides are TGTGCCAGCAGTGAATACGACAGGGGGGAAGCTTTCTTT. This sequence encodes CASSEYDRGEAFF.